These 4 T cell receptor beta chains were all obtained from the same sample, sequenced in a study of blood T cell repertoires in COVID-19. This table comes from immunoSEQ multiplex PCR, and its TCRdb copy is limited to in-frame clones, with some not included. The table records around 180,000 clones, more than 80% of them present only once. Sequencing was performed on PBMCs or T cells enriched from blood (not recorded which). Receptors were obtained from a man between 45 and 60 years old who had recovered from COVID-19.

The J gene is TRBJ2-7, the V gene TRBV2; perhaps TRBD1 as D (5 bases). In germline, CDR1 is SNHLY, CDR2 FYNNEI. The ends were cut back, 6 bases at V and 7 bases at J, with 13 bases in the middle. This CDR3 has 12 amino acids. CDR3 protein: CASRQEILEQYF. CDR3 DNA: TGTGCCAGCAGACAGGAGATCTTAGAGCAGTACTTC.

This chain uses TRBV7-9 with TRBJ2-1; 7 nucleotides line up with TRBD1. The CDR3 is 14 residues long. The V gene end was trimmed by 5 bases and the J gene end by 8 bases; junction bases not matched to a gene: 9. Germline V gene lookup returns CDR1 SEHNR and CDR2 FQNEAQ (reference sequence). The CDR3 region is CASSGRGGWDEQFF. In DNA form, the CDR3 reads TGTGCCAGCAGCGGGAGAGGGGGCTGGGATGAGCAGTTCTTC.

The V and J genes are TRBV19 and TRBJ1-5; 7 nucleotides line up with TRBD1. The CDR3 has 14 residues. Trimming cost V 6 bases and J 6 bases; bases outside gene matches: 8. Germline assignment: CDR1 LNHDA and CDR2 SQIVND (reference sequence). DNA of the CDR3: TGTGCCAGTAGCCCGACAGGGACCAGTCAGCCCCAGCATTTT. As protein: CASSPTGTSQPQHF.

The genes are TRBV3-1 (or the pseudogene TRBV3-2) and TRBJ1-6; D is possibly TRBD1 (5 bases). Germline values: CDR1 LGHDT, CDR2 YNNKEL (reference sequence). CDR3 length: 14 residues. Trimming took off 4 bases at V and 9 bases at J, with 13 bases between the two ends. CDR3 region: CASSPAQVLSPLHF. In DNA, the CDR3 is TGTGCCAGCAGCCCAGCACAGGTCCTTTCACCCCTCCACTTT.